Sequencing of this T cell receptor (beta chain) was carried out in a study of post-analysis software for immune sequencing data. Unique molecular identifiers were built into the TCR beta cDNA libraries. TCRdb independently ran MiXCR on the PCR reads; one entry per CDR3 protein. The repertoire consists of about half a million distinct CDR3 sequences, with around 40% occurring once and the leading ten covering about 12%. Points from the study as a whole: Roughly 5 TRBV segments occurring more often in patients than controls included TRBV5-6, TRBV5-1 and TRBV20-1.

Per germline, CDR1 SGHRS and CDR2 YFSETQ. V gave up 3 bases and J gave up 0 bases, with 10 bases separating them. The CDR3 has 15 amino acids. This clonotype was seen more than once but under ten times. No antigen is known for it. The rearrangement joins TRBV5-1 to TRBJ2-1; the D is unclear. Sequencing used blood. The clonotype comes from a girl aged 10-17 years with multiple sclerosis. The CDR3 DNA sequence: TGCGCCAGCAGCTCGGCGGATAGCTCCTACAATGAGCAGTTCTTC. This encodes CASSSADSSYNEQFF.